These T cell receptor beta chains were read from a single sample in a study of T-cell memory formation after mild COVID-19. TCRdb re-called the 5' RACE reads with MiXCR, one entry per CDR3 protein. The sample contains 400,000 or so distinct CDR3 sequences, 20% of which appear only once. What was sequenced was PBMCs or a T cell subset sorted from them (not recorded which). Every receptor here comes from an adult woman who had mild COVID-19 (a few samples of this study predate the infection). Cell type and time point are not known. Each CDR3 is given with its conserved first and last residue. The D gene is left open where the match is weak. Rows give clone size only sometimes, using once, few, many, or a class for an expanded clone.

DNA	CDR3	size	J	D	V
TGCAGTGCTAGACGCCCCAGTCTGGCTGGAGGTACCACAGATACGCAGTATTTT	CSARRPSLAGGTTDTQYF	NA	TRBJ2-3	NA	TRBV20-1
TGCAGTGCTAGATTGCGCGGGGGCGACCCCTTGGATACGCAGTATTTT	CSARLRGGDPLDTQYF	NA	TRBJ2-3	NA	TRBV20-1
TGTGCCAGCAGCTTGGACGGCGGGACAATTTACGAGCAGTACTTC	CASSLDGGTIYEQYF	NA	TRBJ2-7	NA	TRBV5-4
TGTGCCACCAGCAGATACCCTTACGAGCAGTACTTC	CATSRYPYEQYF	NA	TRBJ2-7	NA	TRBV15
TGTGCCAGCAGCTTAGCTAGCGGGAGTTGGAATGAGCAGTTCTTC	CASSLASGSWNEQFF	few	TRBJ2-1	TRBD2	TRBV7-8
TGCAGCGTCGGACAGATGGTCACCGGGGAGCTGTTTTTT	CSVGQMVTGELFF	NA	TRBJ2-2	NA	TRBV29-1
TGTGCCAGCAGTTTAGCGGGGATCACAGATACGCAGTATTTT	CASSLAGITDTQYF	NA	TRBJ2-3	NA	TRBV12-3/TRBV12-4
TGTGCCAGCTCACCTAGCCAGCTTGGGGCAGATACGCAGTATTTT	CASSPSQLGADTQYF	once	TRBJ2-3	NA	TRBV18
TGCGCCAGCAGCCAATATGTACCGACCGGGCGTTCCACACCACGCACAGATACGCAGTATTTT	CASSQYVPTGRSTPRTDTQYF	few	TRBJ2-3	NA	TRBV4-1
TGCAGCGTTGCACAGAACACTGAAGCTTTCTTT	CSVAQNTEAFF	NA	TRBJ1-1	NA	TRBV29-1
TGCAGTGTAGGGGAAACGAACACTGAAGCTTTCTTT	CSVGETNTEAFF	NA	TRBJ1-1	NA	TRBV20-1
TGCGCCAGCAGCCCCAGTCCTAGCGGGGCCAATGAGCAGTTCTTC	CASSPSPSGANEQFF	NA	TRBJ2-1	TRBD2	TRBV5-1
TGTGCCACCAACCTACAGGGGGCTGCCACAGATACGCAGTATTTT	CATNLQGAATDTQYF	few	TRBJ2-3	TRBD1	TRBV15
TGTGCCAGCAGTGAGGGAGGGTCTGAGCAGTTCTTC	CASSEGGSEQFF	few	TRBJ2-1	TRBD2	TRBV2
TGTGCCAGCAGCTTAGGTTCGACAGGGGCCAGGACAGATACGCAGTATTTT	CASSLGSTGARTDTQYF	many	TRBJ2-3	TRBD1	TRBV7-9
TGCGCCAGCAGCTTGCGGTTACAAGAGACCCAGTACTTC	CASSLRLQETQYF	many	TRBJ2-5	NA	TRBV5-1
TGTGCCAGCAGTTCCTCCATAGGGTGGACCCAGTACTTC	CASSSSIGWTQYF	NA	TRBJ2-5	NA	TRBV12-3/TRBV12-4
TGTGCCAGCAGCTCCTCAGACAGGGGTAGTTCACCCCTCCACTTT	CASSSSDRGSSPLHF	NA	TRBJ1-6	TRBD1	TRBV7-9
TGTGCCAGCAGTTACGGGCTTAGCACAGATACGCAGTATTTT	CASSYGLSTDTQYF	few	TRBJ2-3	NA	TRBV6-6
TGTGCCAGCTCACCGAGGGAAAGCACTAATGAAAAACTGTTTTTT	CASSPRESTNEKLFF	NA	TRBJ1-4	NA	TRBV18
TGTGCCACCAGTGACCGGGGGACTAGCGGGAGGGCCGATACGCAGTATTTT	CATSDRGTSGRADTQYF	few	TRBJ2-3	TRBD2	TRBV24-1
TGTGCCAGCAGTGAAAAAGCGGGAGGGCCAGAGACCCAGTACTTC	CASSEKAGGPETQYF	few	TRBJ2-5	TRBD2	TRBV6-4
TGTGCCAGCAGCTTCAGGGGGGCATACACAGATACGCAGTATTTT	CASSFRGAYTDTQYF	NA	TRBJ2-3	NA	TRBV7-2
TGTGCCAGCAGCCAAGAACGGCTAGCGGGAAACTACGAGCAGTACTTC	CASSQERLAGNYEQYF	NA	TRBJ2-7	TRBD2	TRBV4-2
TGTGCCAGCAGCTTATCCCTTGGGACGTTTAGCACAGATACGCAGTATTTT	CASSLSLGTFSTDTQYF	NA	TRBJ2-3	NA	TRBV7-3
TGTGCCAGCAGACCTAAAACAGGGTCTAATCAGCCCCAGCATTTT	CASRPKTGSNQPQHF	few	TRBJ1-5	NA	TRBV6-6
TGTGCCAGCAGCTTAACTTCAGCGCTAGGGACTGAAGCTTTCTTT	CASSLTSALGTEAFF	many	TRBJ1-1	NA	TRBV7-3
TGCAGTGCTAGAGGAACGACCCACGAGCAGTACTTC	CSARGTTHEQYF	NA	TRBJ2-7	NA	TRBV20-1
TGCAGCGTTGAAGGACAGGGAGAACTGAACACTGAAGCTTTCTTT	CSVEGQGELNTEAFF	few	TRBJ1-1	TRBD1	TRBV29-1
TGTGCCAGCAGCGCCCTCGGTAGCGGGACCTCCCATGATGAGCAGTTCTTC	CASSALGSGTSHDEQFF	NA	TRBJ2-1	TRBD2	TRBV9
TGTGCCAGCAGGAGGGGACTAGCGGACACCTACAATGAGCAGTTCTTC	CASRRGLADTYNEQFF	NA	TRBJ2-1	TRBD2	TRBV12-3/TRBV12-4
TGCGCCAGCAGCCCTACAGGGGGCACCGGGGAGCTGTTTTTT	CASSPTGGTGELFF	many	TRBJ2-2	TRBD1	TRBV5-1
TGTGCCACCAGTGAAGGGGGGGCCGGAGAGACCCAGTACTTC	CATSEGGAGETQYF	few	TRBJ2-5	NA	TRBV24-1
TGTGCCAGCAGTTCAACCTCTAACTATGGCTACACCTTC	CASSSTSNYGYTF	few	TRBJ1-2	NA	TRBV27
TGTGCCAGCAGCTATCTTAGCGGGAGTGGTGAGCAGTACTTC	CASSYLSGSGEQYF	NA	TRBJ2-7	TRBD2	TRBV5-6
TGTGCCACCAGTGATCGGACCCAAAACACAGATACGCAGTATTTT	CATSDRTQNTDTQYF	NA	TRBJ2-3	NA	TRBV24-1
TGTGCCAGCACGAGGGGCCACGAGCAGTACTTC	CASTRGHEQYF	few	TRBJ2-7	NA	TRBV6-5
TGTGCCAGCAGCCAAGATTACGATTCACCCCTCCACTTT	CASSQDYDSPLHF	few	TRBJ1-6	NA	TRBV3-1
TGCGCCAGCAGCCAAGTTGCAGGGTCCCCCTATGGCTACACCTTC	CASSQVAGSPYGYTF	NA	TRBJ1-2	NA	TRBV4-1
TGCAGCGTTGAGACAGGTCCTAGCACTGAAGCTTTCTTT	CSVETGPSTEAFF	NA	TRBJ1-1	NA	TRBV29-1
TGTGCCAGCAGCCAAGCCCCCTGGGGGGGGGCCAGAGAGACCCAGTACTTC	CASSQAPWGGARETQYF	NA	TRBJ2-5	NA	TRBV3-1
TGTGCCAGCAGCGTAGCTACGTGGGTAGCGACTAGCACAGATACGCAGTATTTT	CASSVATWVATSTDTQYF	NA	TRBJ2-3	NA	TRBV9
TGTGCCAGCAGCGCCTCGGGGGGGCCCTCCTACGAGCAGTACTTC	CASSASGGPSYEQYF	NA	TRBJ2-7	TRBD2	TRBV9
TGCGCCAGCAGCTTTGGGACAGGGGCAGGTGGGTACGAGCAGTACTTC	CASSFGTGAGGYEQYF	NA	TRBJ2-7	TRBD1	TRBV5-1
TGCGCCAGCAGCTTAAAGGTCCTGGACAGCCGGCGATGGAACACTGAAGCTTTCTTT	CASSLKVLDSRRWNTEAFF	NA	TRBJ1-1	NA	TRBV5-1
TGTGCCAGCAGTTACGAGGGGGGCCGGGCAGATACGCAGTATTTT	CASSYEGGRADTQYF	few	TRBJ2-3	NA	TRBV6-5
TGCAGTGCCAAGACGGGGTTGAACACTGAAGCTTTCTTT	CSAKTGLNTEAFF	NA	TRBJ1-1	NA	TRBV20-1
TGCAGCGTCCCCGGACGGAACACTGAAGCTTTCTTT	CSVPGRNTEAFF	few	TRBJ1-1	NA	TRBV29-1
TGCGCCAGCAGCCAAGATGTAGCCCCAACCGGGAATGAGCAGTTCTTC	CASSQDVAPTGNEQFF	NA	TRBJ2-1	NA	TRBV4-1
TGCGCCAGCAGCTTAGGACAGCGTTACAATGAGCAGTTCTTC	CASSLGQRYNEQFF	NA	TRBJ2-1	NA	TRBV5-1
TGTGCCAGCACAACGGGGGGGAGGCCCTACGAGCAGTACTTC	CASTTGGRPYEQYF	many	TRBJ2-7	TRBD2	TRBV6-5
TGCGCCAGCAGCTTGGGGAATCAGAACACTGAAGCTTTCTTT	CASSLGNQNTEAFF	NA	TRBJ1-1	NA	TRBV5-1
TGTGCCATCAGTGAGTCGCCAGGGTATCAGCAGTTCTTC	CAISESPGYQQFF	NA	TRBJ2-1	NA	TRBV10-3